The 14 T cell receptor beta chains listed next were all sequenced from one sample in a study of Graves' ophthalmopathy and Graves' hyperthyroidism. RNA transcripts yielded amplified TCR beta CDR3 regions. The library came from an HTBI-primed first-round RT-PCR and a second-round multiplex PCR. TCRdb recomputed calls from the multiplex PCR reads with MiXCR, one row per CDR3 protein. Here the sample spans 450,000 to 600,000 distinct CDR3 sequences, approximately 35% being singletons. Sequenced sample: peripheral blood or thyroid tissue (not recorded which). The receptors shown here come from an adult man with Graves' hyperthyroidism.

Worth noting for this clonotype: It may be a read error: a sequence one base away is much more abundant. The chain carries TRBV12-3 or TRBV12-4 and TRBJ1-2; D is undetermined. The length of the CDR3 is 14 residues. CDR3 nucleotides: TGTGCCGGCAGTTTAGCGTCAGCGTACTATGGCTACACCTTC. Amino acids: CAGSLASAYYGYTF.

The chain's CDR3 is CASSQDLASGPTGELFF. In DNA form, the CDR3 reads TGCGCCAGCAGCCAAGATCTCGCTAGCGGGCCCACCGGGGAGCTGTTTTTT. This rearrangement joins TRBV4-1 to TRBJ2-2, with 8 bases identical to TRBD2. Trimming cost V 0 bases and J 4 bases; bases outside gene matches: 7. There are 17 residues in the CDR3. From germline, CDR1 is MGHRA and CDR2 YSYEKL.

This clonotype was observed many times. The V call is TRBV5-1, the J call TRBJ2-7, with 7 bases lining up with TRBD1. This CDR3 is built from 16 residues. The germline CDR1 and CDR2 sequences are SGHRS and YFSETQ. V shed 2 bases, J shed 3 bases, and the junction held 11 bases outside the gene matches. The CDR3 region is CASSFDSGTAVYEQYF. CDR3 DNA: TGCGCCAGCAGCTTCGATTCCGGGACAGCAGTCTACGAGCAGTACTTC.

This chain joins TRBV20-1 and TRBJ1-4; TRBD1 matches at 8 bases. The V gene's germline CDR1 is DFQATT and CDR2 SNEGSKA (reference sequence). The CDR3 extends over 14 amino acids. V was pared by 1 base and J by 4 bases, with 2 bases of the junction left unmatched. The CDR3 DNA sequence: TGCAGTGCTAGAGTTGACAGGGGTAATGAAAAACTGTTTTTT. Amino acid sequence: CSARVDRGNEKLFF.

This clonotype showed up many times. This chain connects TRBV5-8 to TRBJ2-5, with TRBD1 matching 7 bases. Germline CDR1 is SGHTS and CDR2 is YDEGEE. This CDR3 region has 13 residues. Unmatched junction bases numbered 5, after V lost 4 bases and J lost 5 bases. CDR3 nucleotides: TGTGCCAGCAGCCACGGACAGGAGGAGACCCAGTACTTC. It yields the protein CASSHGQEETQYF.

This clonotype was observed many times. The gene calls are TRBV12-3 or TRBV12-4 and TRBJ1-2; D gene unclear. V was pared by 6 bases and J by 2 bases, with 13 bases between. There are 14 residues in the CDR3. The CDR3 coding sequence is TGTGCCAGCAGCCCCCGGGTAGGGAACTATGGCTACACCTTC. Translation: CASSPRVGNYGYTF.

This CDR3 is CASSQDILYGYTF. For the CDR3, the DNA is TGTGCCAGCAGTCAGGACATTCTCTATGGCTACACCTTC. V usage is TRBV28 and J usage is TRBJ1-2; weak D call: TRBD1 (5 bases). There are 13 residues in the CDR3. CDR1 MDHEN and CDR2 SYDVKM come from the germline V gene. Trimming took off 5 bases at V and 4 bases at J, with 11 bases between the two ends.

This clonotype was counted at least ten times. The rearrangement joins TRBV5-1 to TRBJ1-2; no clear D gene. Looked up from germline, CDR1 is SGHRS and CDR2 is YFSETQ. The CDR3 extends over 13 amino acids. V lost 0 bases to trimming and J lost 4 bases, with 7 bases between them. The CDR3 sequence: CASSLGRTYGYTF. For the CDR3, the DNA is TGCGCCAGCAGCTTGGGCAGAACCTATGGCTACACCTTC.

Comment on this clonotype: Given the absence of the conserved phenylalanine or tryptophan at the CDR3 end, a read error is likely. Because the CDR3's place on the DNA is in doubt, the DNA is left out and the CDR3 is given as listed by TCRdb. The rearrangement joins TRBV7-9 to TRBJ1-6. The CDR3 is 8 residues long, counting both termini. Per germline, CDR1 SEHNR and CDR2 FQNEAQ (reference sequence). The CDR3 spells CASSLDSA.

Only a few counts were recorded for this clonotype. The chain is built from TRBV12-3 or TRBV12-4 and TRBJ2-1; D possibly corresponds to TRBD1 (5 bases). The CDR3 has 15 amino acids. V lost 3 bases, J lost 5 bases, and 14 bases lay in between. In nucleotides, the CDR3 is TGTGCCAGCAGTTTGTGGGCCAGGGTTGACAATGAGCAGTTCTTC. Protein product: CASSLWARVDNEQFF.

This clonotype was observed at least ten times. CDR3 nucleotide sequence: TGCGCCAGCAGCTTGGAGGGGAGTGGCTACGAGCAGTACTTC. Residues: CASSLEGSGYEQYF. The chain joins TRBV5-1 to TRBJ2-7, with D perhaps matching TRBD1 or TRBD2 (5 bases each). V was shortened by 0 bases and J by 3 bases, with 10 bases between the two germline ends. There are 14 residues in the CDR3. CDR1 and CDR2 from the germline V gene are SGHRS and YFSETQ. Looking up the rest from reference TRBV5-1 and TRBJ2-7 gives the full variable domain: KAGVTQTPRYLIKTRGQQVTLSCSPISGHRSVSWYQQTPGQGLQFLFEYFSETQRNKGNFPGRFSGRQFSNSRSEMNVSTLELGDSALYLCASSLEGSGYEQYFGPGTRLTVT.

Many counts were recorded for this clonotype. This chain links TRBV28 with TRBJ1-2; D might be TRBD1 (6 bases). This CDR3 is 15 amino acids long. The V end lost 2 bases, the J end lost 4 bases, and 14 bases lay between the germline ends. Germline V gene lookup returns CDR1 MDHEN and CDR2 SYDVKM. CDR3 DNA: TGTGCCAGCAGTTTACCCAGGGGACTCCGCTATGGCTACACCTTC. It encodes CASSLPRGLRYGYTF.

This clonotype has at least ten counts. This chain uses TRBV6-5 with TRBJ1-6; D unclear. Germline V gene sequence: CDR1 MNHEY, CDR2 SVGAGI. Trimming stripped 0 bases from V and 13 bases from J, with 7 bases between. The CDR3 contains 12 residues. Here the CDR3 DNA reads TGTGCCAGCAGTTACTCGAATGGCCCCCTCCACTTT. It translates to CASSYSNGPLHF.

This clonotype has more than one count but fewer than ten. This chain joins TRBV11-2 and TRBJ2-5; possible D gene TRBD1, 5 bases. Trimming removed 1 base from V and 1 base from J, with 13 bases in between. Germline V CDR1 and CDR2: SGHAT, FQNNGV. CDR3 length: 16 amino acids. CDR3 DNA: TGTGCCAGCAGCTTAGGGGGCCTCCCAATCCAAGAGACCCAGTACTTC. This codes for CASSLGGLPIQETQYF.